One sample yielded the 21 T cell receptor beta chains listed below, sequenced in a study of regulatory T cells in long-lasting Graves disease. Time point here: newly diagnosed GD, antithyroid drugs for less than 3 months. The TCR library was made from RNA that had been extracted from PBMCs in TRIzol. With iRepertoire HTBI primers and Arm-PCR of CDR3 regions, TCR beta libraries were built. TCRdb passed the multiplex PCR reads through MiXCR, listing each CDR3 protein once. The sample gives about 560,000 distinct CDR3 sequences, around 16% of which show up once; around 12% is in the top ten. These data were also filed under a second study, of T cells in Graves' hyperthyroidism and ophthalmopathy.

The sequencing used peripheral blood mononuclear cells (PBMCs), collected at new diagnosis, from a patient treated with antithyroid drugs. These receptors were taken from a man aged 18 to 29 with Graves disease.

Of note for this clonotype: At one boundary the junction diverges from the germline segment, which might be a read error. The chain uses TRBV5-1 and TRBJ2-6; 7 nucleotides align to TRBD1. This CDR3 contains 18 residues. Per germline, CDR1 SGHRS and CDR2 YFSETQ. The CDR3 loop reads CASSLWLTGMSGANVLTF. The CDR3 DNA sequence: TGTGCCAGCAGCTTGTGGTTGACAGGGATGTCTGGGGCCAACGTCCTGACTTTC.

This clonotype was seen at least ten times. The chain couples TRBV7-6 to TRBJ2-7; 7 nucleotides line up with TRBD2. V was clipped by 3 bases and J by 1 base; unmatched bases: 12. The length of the CDR3 is 17 residues. The V gene's germline CDR1 is SGHVS and CDR2 FNYEAQ. This CDR3 is CASSFTGLGGKSYEQYF. CDR3 DNA sequence: TGTGCCAGCAGCTTCACGGGACTGGGGGGGAAATCCTACGAGCAGTACTTC.

Ten or more counts support this clonotype. The CDR3 DNA reads as TGTGCCAGCAGTTTCGCCCAGGGAGGTGGAAACACCATATATTTT. Its translation: CASSFAQGGGNTIYF. This chain connects TRBV12-3 or TRBV12-4 to TRBJ1-3; TRBD1 might be the D (5 bases). Trimming took 3 bases from V and 3 from J, leaving 12 bases between them. The CDR3 is 15 amino acids.

This clonotype was seen ten or more times. The CDR3 DNA is TGTGCCTGGAGACCCGGGACTAGCGAACAAGAGACCCAGTACTTC. This gives the protein CAWRPGTSEQETQYF. The chain joins TRBV30 to TRBJ2-5; TRBD2 aligns across 10 bases. The CDR3 totals 15 residues. V was pared by 3 bases and J by 2 bases, with 6 bases of the junction left unmatched. CDR1 is GTSNPN and CDR2 is SVGIG in the germline V gene (reference sequence).

CDR3 nucleotides: TGTGCCTGGAGTCCTTTGGTGGGCTTGAACACTGAAGCTTTCTTT. Translation gives CAWSPLVGLNTEAFF. The chain recombines TRBV30 with TRBJ1-1; no reliable D call. Trimming removed 2 bases from V and 0 bases from J, with 13 bases in between. Germline CDR1 is GTSNPN and CDR2 is SVGIG (reference sequence). The CDR3 spans 15 residues.

This clonotype has more than one count but fewer than ten. This rearrangement joins TRBV19 to TRBJ2-5, with D possibly being TRBD1 (6 bases). The CDR3 has 13 residues. The V gene's germline CDR1 is LNHDA and CDR2 SQIVND (reference sequence). The V and J ends lost 4 bases and 3 bases respectively, with 9 bases between them. The chain's CDR3 is CASSTGQKETQYF. The CDR3 DNA reads as TGTGCCAGTAGTACCGGACAGAAAGAGACCCAGTACTTC.

This clonotype was found many times. CDR3 sequence reads: CASSETWGAVSNQPQHF. The CDR3 nucleotides are TGTGCCAGCAGTGAAACTTGGGGGGCCGTTAGCAATCAGCCCCAGCATTTT. The gene calls are TRBV2 and TRBJ1-5, with D perhaps matching TRBD1 (6 bases). Trimming stripped 2 bases from V and 0 bases from J, with 14 bases between. This CDR3 is 17 amino acids long. Germline-derived CDR1 and CDR2 are SNHLY and FYNNEI.

This clonotype was detected only a few times. This may be a read error, as it is one base from a much larger clone. V usage is TRBV2 and J usage is TRBJ2-5; D unclear. Germline V CDR1 and CDR2: SNHLY, FYNNEI. The V and J ends lost 4 bases and 2 bases respectively, with 11 bases between them. This CDR3 contains 14 residues. The CDR3 spells CASSVARTQETQYF. CDR3 sequence (DNA): TGTGCCAGCAGTGTAGCCAGAACTCAAGAGACCCAGTACTTC.

This clonotype occurred a few times. Compared with germline, one end of the junction differs, possibly owing to a read error. The chain joins TRBV5-1 to TRBJ2-7; D call uncertain. The CDR3 consists of 16 residues. CDR1 and CDR2 (germline): SGHRS, YFSETQ. The CDR3 nucleotides read TGCACCAGCAGCTCCACCACAGATTCGGGCTCCTACGAGCAGTACTTC. This codes for CTSSSTTDSGSYEQYF.

This rearrangement joins TRBV2 to TRBJ2-1, with TRBD1 matching over 10 bases. Trimming at V came to 8 bases and at J to 8 bases, leaving 21 bases not matched to a gene. This CDR3 contains 18 residues. Looked up from germline, CDR1 is SNHLY and CDR2 is FYNNEI. Written as DNA, the CDR3 is TGTGCCAGCCCCATTAGCGGGACAGGGGTATCTTCTGGGGATGAGCAGTTCTTC. Its protein product is CASPISGTGVSSGDEQFF.

This chain joins TRBV29-1 and TRBJ2-3; 16 bases are a match to TRBD2. The CDR3 loop spans 15 amino acids. The ends lost 6 bases at V and 5 bases at J; junction bases unmatched: 5. Germline CDR1 and CDR2: SQVTM and ANQGSEA. The CDR3 protein is CSVAGTSGRVDTQYF. Written as DNA, the CDR3 is TGCAGCGTCGCCGGGACTAGCGGGAGGGTAGATACGCAGTATTTT.

The V and J genes are TRBV12-5 and TRBJ1-1; TRBD1 might be the D (6 bases). With 5 bases removed from V and 3 bases from J, the gap between germline ends came to 16 bases. CDR1 LGHNT and CDR2 FRNRAP come from the germline V gene. CDR3 length equals 15 residues. The CDR3 sequence: CASGPGQTGDTEAFF. The CDR3 DNA reads as TGTGCTAGTGGTCCCGGACAGACTGGGGACACTGAAGCTTTCTTT.

Ten or more counts support this clonotype. The chain links TRBV28 to TRBJ2-1, with no clear D. Germline-derived CDR1 and CDR2 are MDHEN and SYDVKM. Trimming pared 2 bases from V and 12 bases from J, leaving 14 bases between. The CDR3 length is 13 residues. The CDR3 sequence is CASSLSGRIAQFF. The CDR3 nucleotides are TGTGCCAGCAGTTTAAGTGGCAGGATTGCGCAGTTCTTC.

This clonotype was seen at least ten times. V gene TRBV28 combines with J gene TRBJ1-1; no definite D call. With 8 bases removed from V and 9 bases from J, the gap between germline ends came to 10 bases. From germline, CDR1 is MDHEN and CDR2 SYDVKM. The length of the CDR3 is 10 residues. The DNA for the CDR3 is TGTGCCAGCGGATCCACCCAAGCTTTCTTT. Translated, it gives CASGSTQAFF.

This clonotype was seen ten or more times. V gene TRBV28 combines with J gene TRBJ1-1, with a weak D call TRBD1 (6 bases). The V gene's germline CDR1 is MDHEN and CDR2 SYDVKM. V was pared by 5 bases and J by 3 bases, with 7 bases between. The CDR3 is 12 amino acids. DNA of the CDR3: TGTGCCAGCAGTCACAGGGACACTGAAGCTTTCTTT. It encodes CASSHRDTEAFF.

This clonotype was counted only a few times. The rearrangement uses TRBV12-3 or TRBV12-4 and TRBJ2-7, with TRBD1 as a possible D gene (5 bases). CDR3 length: 15 amino acids. With 3 bases removed from V and 2 bases from J, the gap between germline ends came to 14 bases. Written as DNA, the CDR3 is TGTGCCAGCAGTTTGTTCGACAGAGCCACCTACGAGCAGTACTTC. Amino acids: CASSLFDRATYEQYF.

The J gene is TRBJ2-5, the V gene TRBV30, with 7 bases that match TRBD2. With the DNA end fitting TRBJ2-4 better, the J assignment may be wrong. The germline V gene has CDR1 GTSNPN and CDR2 SVGIG (reference sequence). This CDR3 is built from 13 residues. Here the CDR3 reads CAWSVLGGNIQYF. The CDR3 DNA reads as TGTGCCTGGAGTGTACTCGGGGGGAACATTCAGTACTTC.

This clonotype has ten or more counts. The chain is built from TRBV19 and TRBJ2-1, with 9 nucleotides matching TRBD1. The junction had 18 bases not matched to a gene; V was cut back by 8 bases and J by 4 bases. This CDR3 region has 18 residues. Looked up from germline, CDR1 is LNHDA and CDR2 is SQIVND (reference sequence). The CDR3 loop reads CASSSTRRTGAGYNEQFF. CDR3 DNA sequence: TGTGCCAGTTCGTCGACCCGCCGGACAGGGGCAGGGTACAATGAGCAGTTCTTC.

The chain links TRBV14 to TRBJ2-7, with TRBD2 identical over 7 bases. V shed 4 bases, J shed 4 bases, and the junction held 7 bases outside the gene matches. CDR3 length: 14 amino acids. Germline lookup yields CDR1 SGHDN and CDR2 FVKESK. CDR3 in DNA: TGTGCCAGCAGCCTAAGAGGACTAGTGTACGAGCAGTACTTC. Amino acids: CASSLRGLVYEQYF. Full variable domain (remainder filled in from reference TRBV14 and TRBJ2-7): EAGVTQFPSHSVIEKGQTVTLRCDPISGHDNLYWYRRVMGKEIKFLLHFVKESKQDESGMPNNRFLAERTGGTYSTLKVQPAELEDSGVYFCASSLRGLVYEQYFGPGTRLTVT.

This clonotype was seen at least ten times. The genes are TRBV30 and TRBJ2-7; D is perhaps TRBD2 (5 bases). Germline CDR1 is GTSNPN and CDR2 is SVGIG (reference sequence). This CDR3 has 13 residues. V lost 8 bases, J lost 6 bases, and 20 bases lay in between. CDR3 nucleotide sequence: TGTGCCGCCTCAACTAGATTGGTCGGCGAGCAGTACTTC. It codes for CAASTRLVGEQYF.

This chain's CDR3 is CASSLATSGRVAETQYF. As DNA, the CDR3 is TGCGCCAGCAGCTTGGCCACTAGCGGGAGGGTGGCAGAGACCCAGTACTTC. The chain recombines TRBV5-1 with TRBJ2-5, with 13 bases identical to TRBD2. Germline values: CDR1 SGHRS, CDR2 YFSETQ. V dropped 0 bases and J dropped 4; count of bases not matched to a gene: 6. This CDR3 region has 17 residues.